This TCR beta chain was found in a study of identical twins (dated by TCRdb to about 2016). A note on the overall study: The study deep-sequenced TCR alpha and beta repertoires from monozygotic twins, unrelated adults of various ages and cord blood to test whether fetal clonotypes persist. To rule out contamination, replicate twin experiments were performed at different times with different library preparation protocols.

To prepare the library, 5' RACE was applied. For sequencing, an Illumina HiSeq 2000 was employed. A universal primer binding site was introduced by template switching, and a unique molecular identifier was present in the final cDNA, enabling accurate counting of TCR cDNA molecules. Specific primers in the conserved constant-segment region were used to synthesize first-strand cDNA for the TCR alpha and beta chains. To control for contamination, every cDNA library carried two barcodes: a SMART-Mk sample barcode plus Illumina barcodes. TruSeq adapter sequences and Illumina sample barcodes were added in two successive PCR steps. TCR alpha and beta cDNA libraries were sequenced on the Illumina HiSeq platform with custom primers. As for the authors' bioinformatics: Raw reads were processed with MiGEC to extract unique molecular identifiers, and MiXCR was used to determine CDR3 positions. Recombination models were inferred per individual with the repgenHMM and IGoR tools using an EM algorithm. The tcR package in R was used for shared clonotype analysis, with sharing normalized by the product of cloneset sizes. To study raw recombination free of thymic and clonal selection effects, out-of-frame nonproductive sequences were analyzed. TCRdb passed the public sequencing reads through fastp at Q25 and MiXCR, retaining productive beta sequences. Identical CDR3 protein sequences are pooled into one entry, listed with their most common genes and DNA. The V and J calls come from TCRdb's annotation, not from the publication. This sample comprises around 530,000 distinct CDR3 sequences, roughly 15% of them detected only once. The ten largest account for about 0.4% of the sample.

CDR1 and CDR2 (SGHRS, YFSETQ) derive from the germline V gene. Clipping removes 0 bases from V and 4 bases from J, with 1 as the unmatched junction base count. The CDR3 spans 16 residues, from the cysteine through the phenylalanine. Just CDR3 DNA is preserved here, 48 bases in frame from base 1. Findings and caveats that apply to the study as a whole: Conclusions relied on cross-sectional statistical analysis, since the same donors could not be followed over many years. Zero-insertion analyses could be partly confounded by invariant T cells such as MAIT and iNKT, though diverse VJ usage argued against such confounding for most clonotypes. Compared with coincidental sharing between unrelated individuals, out-of-frame TCR alpha sequences shared between twins had an excess of sequences with low generation probability. In monozygotic twins, recombination models systematically underestimated out-of-frame TCR alpha sharing, but the models matched the sharing seen between unrelated individuals. A weaker excess of twin sharing was found in beta out-of-frame sequences because the signal-to-noise ratio was lowered by fewer shared sequences. Fewer insertions were carried by abundant cord blood beta clonotypes; a weaker similar trend was observed in young adult naive repertoires, while no such trend was observed in memory repertoires.

This clonotype was counted ten times or more. The clone's antigen remains unknown. No per-base quality is available; no much larger clone lies one base away. Every donor in the study was a healthy Caucasian. The twin cohort consisted of three pairs of female monozygotic twins, all aged about 18 to 29 years. Positive isolation kits from Invitrogen were used to isolate CD4+ and CD8+ T cell populations. This same sample was also part of a study on yellow fever vaccine responses in identical twins. As that second study puts it: According to the authors, the vaccine-induced T cell response in identical twins seemed to be partly convergent and partly specific to each individual. The study precisely tracked vaccine-responding T cell clones in identical twins.

Recombination linked TRBV5-1 to TRBJ2-1; 13 bases in between match TRBD2. The specimen sequenced was CD4+ T cells sorted from blood. The origin of this receptor is a woman between 18 and 29 years old in good health. The CDR3 region reads CASSLGLAGGYNEQFF. The DNA reads TGCGCCAGCAGCTTGGGACTAGCGGGAGGATACAATGAGCAGTTCTTC.